This TCR beta chain stems from a study of T cell responses to AZD1222 COVID-19 vaccine (dated by TCRdb to about 2021). At the level of the whole study: TCR sequencing covered some 240 trial participants: nearly 210 given two doses of AZD1222 and 26 given two doses of MenACWY control vaccine. Trial participants were enrolled by age into subgroups of 18-55, 56-69 and 70-plus years, and roughly 150, 30 and 60 TCR-sequenced participants, respectively, were included in these subgroups.

What the research found in general, with its limitations: The vaccine-associated CD4 TCRs covered the entire spike protein, and the dominant responses fell in regions 160-218 and 743-854. No day 14 peak-response samples were available, so repertoires were characterized only after the peak T cell response. Conclusions about previously exposed vaccinees are limited because only six or seven AZD1222 recipients were SARS-CoV-2 seropositive at baseline. Participants were mostly white British, with more females than males. The authors suggested clonal diversity may have been underestimated. Epitopes outside the regions mutated in the B.1.351 and B.1.1.7 variants were reportedly recognized by nearly half of the unique spike-specific TCRs. After two AZD1222 doses, both the breadth and the depth of spike-specific TCRs were significantly higher than at day 0 and than in MenACWY recipients. In the small 56-69-year group, the increase in depth fell short of significance, most likely because of low power.

The sample's time point label, in plain terms: about 28 days (+/-7) after the second vaccine dose. AZD1222 recipients whose second dose came at about 4 weeks and those whose second dose came at about 12 weeks were combined into one group, since spike-specific TCR depth and breadth did not differ between the two schedules. The vaccinee samples were drawn from two UK trials, COV001 and COV002, one of which was a single-blind randomized controlled phase 2/3 trial testing AZD1222 (ChAdOx1 nCoV-19) in healthy adults. For TCRbeta chain sequencing, PBMC samples from trial participants were taken at day 0 and at day 28 after the second dose. The CDR3 regions of human TCRbeta chains were subjected to immunosequencing. From the authors' description of their analysis: Repertoire TCRs were matched against a reference library of SARS-CoV-2-specific TCRs generated with the MIRA antigen-specificity platform. Breadth meant the fraction of unique TCRs that were SARS-CoV-2-associated, whereas depth meant the fraction of total T cells that were SARS-CoV-2-associated. Each spike-specific TCR was assigned to its reactive spike region and to a CD4 or CD8 class using the MIRA data. Log10-transformed breadth and depth values were compared by one-way ANOVA with Sidak's multiple comparisons tests. Sourced from immuneACCESS, this table was stored by TCRdb with only in-frame sequences that have V and J called. A share of the clones is absent; for the studies checked, an unresolved V gene accounts for under half, and the remainder has no known explanation. D and trimming come from the DNA, and the V and J calls and clone size come from that table. This sample holds approximately 300,000 clones; around 93% were observed only once. The top ten clonotypes cover 0.5% to 0.7% of the sample.

Reading the germline V gene gives CDR1 SGDLS and CDR2 YYNGEE. The CDR3 measures 16 amino acids from cysteine to phenylalanine. The CDR3 DNA has 48 bases and is translated from base 1. V was cut back by 2 bases and J by 2 bases, leaving a gap of 15 bases between them. Details on this clone: Its antigen is currently not known. Within one base of it there is no much larger clone, and no base qualities were kept.

The sequence is built from TRBV9 and TRBJ2-3; the D gene is perhaps TRBD2, from 6 matching bases. The source of this sequence is an adult who received the AZD1222 COVID-19 vaccine. The source material was peripheral blood, sampled 28 days after the second AZD1222 dose. Here is the DNA: TGTGCCAGCAGCGTGTTGAGTAGCGGAACCACAGATACGCAGTATTTT. Its product reads: CASSVLSSGTTDTQYF. Where the CDR3 stops, the reference TRBV9 and TRBJ2-3 genes take over; the full variable domain is DSGVTQTPKHLITATGQRVTLRCSPRSGDLSVYWYQQSLDQGLQFLIQYYNGEERAKGNILERFSAQQFPDLHSELNLSSLELGDSALYFCASSVLSSGTTDTQYFGPGTRLTVL.